One sample yielded the 22 T cell receptor beta chains listed below, sequenced in a study of control samples from healthy donors and cancer patients. Sequenced by immunoSEQ multiplex PCR; TCRdb stores in-frame clones only, minus some. The data contain about 89,000 clones, approximately 81% of them singletons. The sequencing input was blood. The receptors derive from a woman aged 40 to 50 in good health.

This sequence joins TRBV15 and TRBJ2-7; 8 bases are shared with TRBD2. V shed 1 base, J shed 0 bases, and the junction held 5 bases outside the gene matches. This CDR3 contains 16 residues. Germline values: CDR1 LNHNV, CDR2 YYDKDF (reference sequence). The CDR3 DNA is TGTGCCACCAGCAGAGGATCGGGGGGGAGCTCCTACGAGCAGTACTTC. Translated, it gives CATSRGSGGSSYEQYF.

The chain employs TRBV21-1 and TRBJ1-6. TRBV21-1 is designated a pseudogene. The CDR3 consists of 16 residues. CDR3 in amino acids: CASSKEKPRENSPLHF. The CDR3 nucleotides read TGTGCCAGCAGCAAAGAGAAACCGAGGGAGAATTCACCCCTCCACTTT.

The J gene is TRBJ1-6, the V gene TRBV5-6; D might be TRBD1 (6 bases). Between the trimmed V and J ends, which lost 4 bases and 7 bases, there was a span of 15 bases. The CDR3 is 15 residues long. Germline V gene sequence: CDR1 SGHDT, CDR2 YYEEEE. CDR3 nucleotides: TGTGCCAGCAGCAAGAGGGGGACAAGAAATTCACCCCTCCACTTT. As protein: CASSKRGTRNSPLHF.

The sample holds one count of this clone. The V and J genes are TRBV25-1 and TRBJ2-3; no reliable D call. Germline CDR1 MGHDK, CDR2 SYGVNS. This CDR3 is 14 amino acids long. The V and J ends lost 3 bases and 4 bases respectively, with 11 bases between them. CDR3 amino acids: CASSDFGSADTQYF. The CDR3 DNA reads as TGTGCCAGCAGTGATTTCGGGTCGGCAGATACGCAGTATTTT.

The chain employs TRBV5-4 and TRBJ2-7; no definite D call. The CDR3 runs to 15 residues. V lost 2 bases, J lost 0 bases, and 12 bases lay in between. Per the germline V gene, CDR1 is SGHNT and CDR2 is YYREEE (reference sequence). As DNA, the CDR3 is TGTGCCAGCAGCTTATGGGATGGCAGCTCCTACGAGCAGTACTTC. Translated, it gives CASSLWDGSSYEQYF.

The V and J genes are TRBV29-1 and TRBJ1-6; D may be TRBD1 (5 bases). Germline lookup yields CDR1 SQVTM and CDR2 ANQGSEA. The CDR3 is 13 residues long. V was clipped by 4 bases and J by 7 bases, with 11 bases between them. The CDR3: CSVVTGFNSPLHF. The CDR3 DNA reads TGCAGCGTTGTTACAGGCTTCAATTCACCCCTCCACTTT.

This sequence joins TRBV20-1 and TRBJ2-1, with D uncertain. The V end was cut by 5 bases, the J end by 4 bases, with 6 bases between. The CDR3 covers 11 residues. The germline V gene encodes CDR1 DFQATT and CDR2 SNEGSKA (reference sequence). CDR3 loop: CSAEKYNEQFF. The CDR3 nucleotides read TGCAGTGCTGAGAAGTACAATGAGCAGTTCTTC.

Only a few counts were recorded for this clone. The sample holds other DNA sequences that translate to the same CDR3. The chain recombines TRBV7-6 with TRBJ2-1, with 13 bases matching TRBD2. The length of the CDR3 is 15 residues. Germline values: CDR1 SGHVS, CDR2 FNYEAQ. V gave up 5 bases and J gave up 5 bases; unmatched junction bases: 3. CDR3 residues: CASSPTSGGNNEQFF. The CDR3 DNA is TGTGCCAGCAGCCCGACTAGCGGGGGGAACAATGAGCAGTTCTTC.

The chain links TRBV4-3 to TRBJ1-1; no clear D. Germline V CDR1 and CDR2: LGHNA, YSLEER. V lost 0 bases and J lost 3, with 14 bases in between. The CDR3 has 16 amino acids. The CDR3 bases are TGCGCCAGCAGCCAAGATAGTGAGGGTATGGACACTGAAGCTTTCTTT. Its translation: CASSQDSEGMDTEAFF.

V gene TRBV4-3 combines with J gene TRBJ2-1, with D perhaps TRBD1 (5 bases). This CDR3 is built from 18 residues. The V end was cut by 1 base, the J end by 0 bases, with 16 bases between. The V gene's germline CDR1 is LGHNA and CDR2 YSLEER. The CDR3 is CASSQGYEPDSSYNEQFF. The CDR3, as DNA: TGCGCCAGCAGCCAAGGATACGAGCCCGACAGCTCCTACAATGAGCAGTTCTTC.

The CDR3 DNA is TGTGCCAGCAGCCAACCTAGTCCAGTGGCTTTCTTT. Amino acid sequence: CASSQPSPVAFF. J is TRBJ1-1 and V is TRBV3-1 (or the pseudogene TRBV3-2); no reliable D call. The germline V gene has CDR1 LGHDT and CDR2 YNNKEL (reference sequence). This CDR3 is built from 12 residues. The V end was cut by 2 bases, the J end by 11 bases, with 12 bases between.

The V and J genes are TRBV5-4 and TRBJ2-7; D ambiguous. V lost 6 bases, J lost 3 bases, and 7 bases lay in between. Germline loops: CDR1 SGHNT, CDR2 YYREEE (reference sequence). The CDR3 has 11 residues. CDR3 loop: CASKYGYEQYF. Written as DNA, the CDR3 is TGTGCCAGCAAATATGGCTACGAGCAGTACTTC. Filled out from reference TRBV5-4 and TRBJ2-7, the complete variable domain reads ETGVTQSPTHLIKTRGQQVTLRCSSQSGHNTVSWYQQALGQGPQFIFQYYREEENGRGNFPPRFSGLQFPNYSSELNVNALELDDSALYLCASKYGYEQYFGPGTRLTVT.

This clone appeared a few times. The chain couples TRBV29-1 to TRBJ1-2; 9 bases are shared with TRBD1. In germline, CDR1 is SQVTM, CDR2 ANQGSEA. V trimming: 4 bases; J trimming: 6 bases; junction bases outside the gene matches: 9. The CDR3 has 14 amino acids. The CDR3 bases are TGCAGCGTTGCCGGGAAACAGGGGGCGAATGGCTACACCTTC. Translated: CSVAGKQGANGYTF.

The chain carries TRBV7-2 and TRBJ2-7; tentative D call: TRBD2 (7 bases). The CDR3 spans 14 residues. Germline V gene lookup returns CDR1 SGHTA and CDR2 FQGNSA. V dropped 0 bases and J dropped 2 bases, with 8 bases sitting between them. This chain's CDR3 is CASSLAGGPYEQYF. For the CDR3, the DNA is TGTGCCAGCAGCTTAGCGGGGGGGCCCTACGAGCAGTACTTC.

The chain carries TRBV7-2 and TRBJ2-3, with 10 bases matching TRBD2. The CDR3 contains 15 residues. The ends lost 2 bases at V and 1 base at J; junction bases unmatched: 0. Germline V lookup: CDR1 SGHTA, CDR2 FQGNSA. The CDR3 loop is CASSLLAGGTDTQYF. CDR3 nucleotide sequence: TGTGCCAGCAGCTTACTAGCGGGGGGCACAGATACGCAGTATTTT.

This chain connects TRBV19 to TRBJ2-1; 12 bases are a match to TRBD2. The CDR3 contains 15 residues. Germline values: CDR1 LNHDA, CDR2 SQIVND (reference sequence). Trimming removed 2 bases from V and 10 bases from J; junction bases left unmatched: 6. This chain's CDR3 is CASSIPSGGAYEQFF. The CDR3, as DNA: TGTGCCAGTAGTATACCTAGCGGGGGGGCGTACGAGCAGTTCTTC.

The chain has TRBV4-1 and TRBJ2-1, with 10 bases lining up with TRBD1. The CDR3 has 17 residues. Trimming cost V 4 bases and J 6 bases; bases outside gene matches: 12. The V gene's germline CDR1 is MGHRA and CDR2 YSYEKL. For the CDR3, the DNA is TGCGCCAGCAGCCCCCGACCTAGACAGGGGGCCGTCAATGAGCAGTTCTTC. This gives the protein CASSPRPRQGAVNEQFF.

The rearrangement uses TRBV5-6 and TRBJ2-2; tentatively, D is TRBD2 (5 bases). Germline V gives CDR1 SGHDT, CDR2 YYEEEE. CDR3 length: 17 amino acids. V dropped 0 bases and J dropped 4 bases, with 16 bases sitting between them. CDR3: CASSLGLEGWSTGELFF. The CDR3 bases are TGTGCCAGCAGCTTGGGCTTAGAGGGTTGGAGCACCGGGGAGCTGTTTTTT. The full variable domain, in which reference TRBV5-6 and TRBJ2-2 provide the parts outside the CDR3, is DAGVTQSPTHLIKTRGQQVTLRCSPKSGHDTVSWYQQALGQGPQFIFQYYEEEERQRGNFPDRFSGHQFPNYSSELNVNALLLGDSALYLCASSLGLEGWSTGELFFGEGSRLTVL.

The chain has TRBV6-5 and TRBJ2-7; tentatively, D is TRBD2 (6 bases). Deletions cut 5 bases from V and 6 bases from J, with 17 bases between. This CDR3 spans 14 amino acids. In germline, CDR1 is MNHEY, CDR2 SVGAGI. The CDR3 region has the DNA TGTGCCAGCAGTCTCGTATACGGGACTCGCGAGCAGTACTTC. Translating gives CASSLVYGTREQYF.

The rearrangement links TRBV29-1 to TRBJ1-1; TRBD1 matches at 8 bases. Germline lookup yields CDR1 SQVTM and CDR2 ANQGSEA. With 7 bases clipped from V and 8 bases from J, the junction kept 9 bases outside the gene matches. The CDR3 runs 12 residues. The CDR3 nucleotides read TGCAGCGGAGTTAGCCGGGACAGGGAAGCTTTCTTT. This translates into CSGVSRDREAFF.

The chain couples TRBV24-1 to TRBJ2-3; 15 bases are a match to TRBD2. This CDR3 is 19 amino acids long. The V and J ends lost 3 bases and 4 bases, in that order; junction bases with no gene match: 10. Germline lookup yields CDR1 KGHDR and CDR2 SFDVKD. The CDR3 is CATSDRGTSGGMTPDTQYF. The CDR3 DNA sequence: TGTGCCACCAGTGATCGCGGGACTAGCGGGGGGATGACGCCAGATACGCAGTATTTT.

This sequence joins TRBV3-1 (or the pseudogene TRBV3-2) and TRBJ1-1; D unclear. Trimming pared 6 bases from V and 2 bases from J, leaving 13 bases between. The CDR3 totals 14 residues. Germline V gives CDR1 LGHDT, CDR2 YNNKEL (reference sequence). The CDR3 sequence is CASRVDGYNTEAFF. Here the CDR3 DNA reads TGTGCCAGCAGAGTGGACGGCTATAACACTGAAGCTTTCTTT.